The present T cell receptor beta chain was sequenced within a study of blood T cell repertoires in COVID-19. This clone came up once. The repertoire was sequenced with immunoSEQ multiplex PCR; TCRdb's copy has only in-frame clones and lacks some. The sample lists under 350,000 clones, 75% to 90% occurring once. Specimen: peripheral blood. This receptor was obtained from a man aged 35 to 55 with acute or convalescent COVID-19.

CDR3 loop: CASSVEAGEGTQYF. The DNA for the CDR3 is TGTGCCAGCAGCGTAGAGGCAGGGGAGGGGACCCAGTACTTC. The V gene is TRBV9, the J gene TRBJ2-5; D perhaps matches TRBD2 (7 bases). The ends were cut back, 0 bases at V and 7 bases at J, with 13 bases in the middle. Germline CDR1 is SGDLS and CDR2 is YYNGEE. The CDR3 runs to 14 residues.